The 26 T cell receptor beta chains below were found in one sample sequenced in a study of CD8+CD57+ T cells in acquired aplastic anemia. Genomic DNA templated the TCR beta VDJ and CDR3 profiling. TCRdb analysed the reads with MiXCR anew, one entry per CDR3 protein. The sample yields about 110,000 distinct CDR3 sequences, about half seen once. Sequenced sample: sorted CD4+, CD8+, or CD8+CD57+ T cells (not recorded which) from PBMCs. All receptors come from a human donor in good health, serving as a control.

This clonotype was counted many times. J is TRBJ2-1 and V is TRBV2, with no clear D. Trimming removed 1 base at V and 0 bases at J, with 7 bases between. This CDR3 region has 15 residues. Germline CDR1 SNHLY, CDR2 FYNNEI. The DNA of the CDR3 is TGTGCCAGCAGTGAAGAGTGGGGCTCCTACAATGAGCAGTTCTTC. This translates into CASSEEWGSYNEQFF.

Concerning this clonotype: The junction does not match germline at one end; this may be a read error. J is TRBJ2-1 and V is TRBV11-2; tentative D call: TRBD2 (6 bases). Germline CDR1 reads SGHAT; CDR2 reads FQNNGV. The CDR3 is 17 residues long. The CDR3 region has the DNA TGTGCCGGCAGCTTGGGTAGCGGCGAACCCTCCTACAATGAGCAGTTCTTC. Protein sequence: CAGSLGSGEPSYNEQFF.

V gene TRBV2 combines with J gene TRBJ2-5, with 8 bases fitting TRBD2. There are 15 residues in the CDR3. V lost 11 bases to trimming and J lost 2 bases; unmatched junction nucleotides: 13. The germline V gene has CDR1 SNHLY and CDR2 FYNNEI. This CDR3 reads CAGESGGSRQETQYF. As DNA, the CDR3 is TGTGCCGGAGAGAGCGGGGGCTCACGACAAGAGACCCAGTACTTC.

The chain joins TRBV20-1 to TRBJ2-5; TRBD2 might be the D (7 bases). V was pared by 6 bases and J by 4 bases, with 21 bases between. The CDR3 contains 15 residues. CDR1 and CDR2 from the germline V gene are DFQATT and SNEGSKA (reference sequence). The CDR3 DNA reads as TGCAGTGCGCAGGCGGGGGCCGGGGATGGAGAGACCCAGTACTTC. Protein sequence: CSAQAGAGDGETQYF.

This clonotype was counted at least ten times. The V call is TRBV28, the J call TRBJ1-2, with D perhaps TRBD1 (5 bases). The CDR3 covers 14 residues. The ends were cut back, 3 bases at V and 5 bases at J, with 13 bases in the middle. Germline values: CDR1 MDHEN, CDR2 SYDVKM. The CDR3 sequence is CASSFQQEPYGYTF. As DNA, the CDR3 is TGTGCCAGCAGTTTCCAACAGGAACCTTATGGCTACACCTTC.

At least ten counts were recorded for this clonotype. The chain has TRBV14 and TRBJ1-5; 7 nucleotides line up with TRBD1. The trim removed 1 base at V and 8 bases at J, leaving 8 bases unmatched. The CDR3 contains 15 residues. Germline V gene sequence: CDR1 SGHDN, CDR2 FVKESK. CDR3 sequence: CASSQGTGHGEPQHF. For the CDR3, the DNA is TGTGCCAGCAGCCAAGGGACAGGCCATGGGGAGCCCCAGCATTTT.

This clonotype has only one observation. The chain joins TRBV11-1 to TRBJ2-1; 7 bases are a match to TRBD2. The CDR3 is 18 residues long. Trimming removed 1 base from V and 0 bases from J; junction bases left unmatched: 9. Germline CDR1 SGHAT, CDR2 FQDESV (reference sequence). CDR3 nucleotide sequence: TGTGCCAGCAGCTTAGGCCTAGCGGACCCGAGCTCCTACAATGAGCAGTTCTTC. It encodes CASSLGLADPSSYNEQFF.

This clonotype has at least ten counts. The chain joins TRBV25-1 to TRBJ2-7; 11 bases match TRBD1. The germline V gene encodes CDR1 MGHDK and CDR2 SYGVNS. V lost 5 bases to trimming and J lost 0 bases; unmatched junction nucleotides: 6. The CDR3 consists of 16 residues. The CDR3 DNA is TGTGCCAGCAGTCTCTCGGGACAGGGGGTCTCCTACGAGCAGTACTTC. Protein product: CASSLSGQGVSYEQYF.

This clonotype was recorded many times. The chain carries TRBV6-1 and TRBJ2-6, with D unresolved. The V and J ends lost 4 bases and 0 bases respectively, with 16 bases between them. CDR1 is MNHNS and CDR2 is SASEGT in the germline V gene. The CDR3 loop spans 18 amino acids. CDR3 DNA: TGTGCCAGCAGTGTCCGGCCGATGCCCTACTCTGGGGCCAACGTCCTGACTTTC. The encoded protein is CASSVRPMPYSGANVLTF.

This chain connects TRBV5-1 to TRBJ1-1, with TRBD1 matching over 11 bases. Per the germline V gene, CDR1 is SGHRS and CDR2 is YFSETQ. V shed 3 bases and J 4 bases; nucleotides not matched to a gene: 5. CDR3 length equals 15 residues. Here the CDR3 DNA reads TGCGCCAGCAGCTCGACCGGGACAGGGGGCACTGAAGCTTTCTTT. As protein: CASSSTGTGGTEAFF.

At least ten counts were recorded for this clonotype. This chain joins TRBV19 and TRBJ2-1; D gene ambiguous. The germline V gene has CDR1 LNHDA and CDR2 SQIVND (reference sequence). The CDR3 consists of 16 residues. V shed 6 bases and J shed 6 bases, with 21 bases lying between them. The CDR3 nucleotides read TGTGCCAGTAGCATAATCCACCGGGCCTCCAGCAATGAGCAGTTCTTC. Amino acid sequence: CASSIIHRASSNEQFF.

This clonotype was seen only a few times. V gene TRBV6-2 or TRBV6-3 combines with J gene TRBJ1-2; D remains ambiguous. V lost 0 bases to trimming and J lost 2 bases, with 4 bases between them. Germline V gene sequence: CDR1 MNHEY, CDR2 SVGEGT. The CDR3 sequence is 13 residues long. CDR3 loop: CASSYSGNYGYTF. The CDR3 DNA reads as TGTGCCAGCAGTTACTCCGGGAACTATGGCTACACCTTC.

The chain couples TRBV20-1 to TRBJ2-1, with TRBD1 identical over 8 bases. Germline CDR1 and CDR2: DFQATT and SNEGSKA (reference sequence). V lost 3 bases and J lost 0; bases outside the gene matches: 7. The CDR3 length is 16 residues. The CDR3 DNA reads TGCAGTGCTAGCTCCCAGGGGGCGGGCTCCTACAATGAGCAGTTCTTC. Translated: CSASSQGAGSYNEQFF.

The chain couples TRBV10-3 to TRBJ1-6; no reliable D call. The ends were cut back, 10 bases at V and 11 bases at J, with 21 bases in the middle. CDR3 length equals 14 residues. CDR1 is ENHRY and CDR2 is SYGVKD in the germline V gene. CDR3 sequence: CASSVEHSGAPLHF. CDR3 nucleotide sequence: TGTGCCAGCAGCGTGGAGCACTCAGGTGCACCCCTCCACTTT.

At least ten counts were recorded for this clonotype. The gene calls are TRBV3-1 and TRBJ2-7; D might be TRBD1 or TRBD2, each matching 5 bases. This CDR3 has 15 amino acids. V shed 1 base and J shed 4 bases, with 14 bases lying between them. Germline V CDR1 and CDR2: LGHDT, YNNKEL (reference sequence). CDR3 sequence reads: CASSQVRDPSYEQYF. The CDR3 DNA follows: TGTGCCAGCAGCCAAGTCCGGGACCCTTCGTACGAGCAGTACTTC.

The V call is TRBV7-8, the J call TRBJ1-2; D is unclear. Germline V gene data show CDR1 as SGHVS and CDR2 as FQNEAQ. The CDR3 extends over 13 amino acids. The V end was cut by 1 base, the J end by 4 bases, with 7 bases between. CDR3 protein: CASSLEQIYGYTF. The CDR3 DNA sequence: TGTGCCAGCAGCTTAGAACAGATCTATGGCTACACCTTC.

There are many counts of this clonotype. The chain links TRBV5-5 to TRBJ1-2; D ambiguous. The V gene lost 0 bases and the J gene lost 4 bases, with 10 bases spanning the gap. The V gene's germline CDR1 is SGHKS and CDR2 YYEKEE (reference sequence). The CDR3 contains 14 residues. The CDR3 loop reads CASSLVEFPYGYTF. CDR3 nucleotide sequence: TGTGCCAGCAGCTTGGTAGAGTTCCCCTATGGCTACACCTTC. The variable domain in full, completed from reference TRBV5-5 and TRBJ1-2, reads DAGVTQSPTHLIKTRGQQVTLRCSPISGHKSVSWYQQVLGQGPQFIFQYYEKEERGRGNFPDRFSARQFPNYSSELNVNALLLGDSALYLCASSLVEFPYGYTFGSGTRLTVV.

The rearrangement uses TRBV12-3 or TRBV12-4 and TRBJ1-2; 11 bases map to TRBD1. The CDR3 has 14 amino acids. Unmatched junction bases numbered 6, after V lost 4 bases and J lost 8 bases. DNA of the CDR3: TGTGCCAGCAGTTCGACGGACAGGGGGCTGGGCTACACCTTC. It yields the protein CASSSTDRGLGYTF.

Details on this clonotype: At one end the junction does not follow the germline gene, possibly because of a read error. The rearrangement joins TRBV24-1 to TRBJ2-1; D is perhaps TRBD2 (5 bases). The germline V gene has CDR1 KGHDR and CDR2 SFDVKD. CDR3 length equals 15 residues. The CDR3 sequence: CAISESSGSYNEQFF. Here the CDR3 DNA reads TGTGCCATCAGTGAATCCAGCGGCTCCTACAATGAGCAGTTCTTC.

This clonotype was counted a few times. The chain has TRBV27 and TRBJ1-2; no reliable D call. Germline CDR1 reads MNHEY; CDR2 reads SMNVEV (reference sequence). The length of the CDR3 is 13 residues. Trimming left V 1 base short and J 0 bases short, with 3 bases between. The CDR3 nucleotides read TGTGCCAGCAGTTTATTAGCTAACTATGGCTACACCTTC. It is translated as CASSLLANYGYTF.

The chain links TRBV10-2 to TRBJ1-5; 8 bases map to TRBD1. Per the germline V gene, CDR1 is WSHSY and CDR2 is SAAADI. After removal of 2 bases from V and 14 bases from J, the junction contained 11 bases not matched to a gene. The CDR3 extends over 14 amino acids. CDR3: CASSELEQGGYEHF. The CDR3 bases are TGCGCCAGCAGTGAGCTAGAACAGGGGGGCTACGAGCATTTT.

Regarding this clonotype: A much larger clone sits a single nucleotide away, making a read error possible. The chain links TRBV7-3 to TRBJ2-2, with no clear D. The ends were cut back, 3 bases at V and 6 bases at J, with 8 bases in the middle. Germline V gene data show CDR1 as SGHTA and CDR2 as FQGTGA. The CDR3 is made up of 13 amino acids. The DNA for the CDR3 is TGTGCCAGCAGCTTCCCGGGCGCCGGGGAGCTGTTTTTT. Amino acids: CASSFPGAGELFF.

This chain joins TRBV29-1 and TRBJ2-7; TRBD1 agrees at 9 bases. The V gene end was trimmed by 8 bases and the J gene end by 5 bases; junction bases not matched to a gene: 7. CDR1 SQVTM and CDR2 ANQGSEA come from the germline V gene. The CDR3 is 12 residues long. CDR3 protein: CSLGQGTDEQYF. DNA of the CDR3: TGCAGCTTGGGACAGGGTACCGACGAGCAGTACTTC.

This clonotype was seen more than once but under ten times. One end of the junction varies from germline; a read error may be responsible. In nucleotides, the CDR3 is TGTGCTAGCAGCTCCGCAGGGGTAGATACGCAGTATTTT. As protein: CASSSAGVDTQYF. The V call is TRBV7-9, the J call TRBJ2-3; D might be TRBD1 (6 bases). This CDR3 is built from 13 residues. Germline CDR1 SEHNR, CDR2 FQNEAQ (reference sequence).

The chain is built from TRBV5-6 and TRBJ2-7; 7 positions match TRBD1. The end of the DNA aligns better with TRBJ2-1, so the J call may be wrong. The germline gives CDR1 SGHDT, CDR2 YYEEEE. The CDR3 extends over 16 amino acids. CDR3 sequence reads: CASSLGTGTAYNEQFF. DNA of the CDR3: TGTGCCAGCAGCTTAGGGACCGGGACAGCCTACAATGAGCAGTTCTTC.

The V call is TRBV19, the J call TRBJ2-3; D may correspond to TRBD1 or TRBD2 (5 bases each). Germline lookup yields CDR1 LNHDA and CDR2 SQIVND (reference sequence). This CDR3 has 15 amino acids. Trimming removed 5 bases at V and 3 bases at J, with 15 bases between. CDR3 sequence reads: CASSQAGTWTDTQYF. CDR3 coding DNA: TGTGCCAGTAGTCAGGCAGGGACGTGGACAGATACGCAGTATTTT.